The 20 T cell receptor beta chains presented below share a single source sample, sequenced in a study of T-cell memory formation after mild COVID-19. MiXCR, run by TCRdb on the 5' RACE reads, gives a single entry per CDR3 protein. The repertoire holds 100,000 to 150,000 distinct CDR3 sequences, with about a sixth as singletons. The specimen sequenced was PBMCs or a T cell subset sorted from them (not recorded which). All receptors come from a man aged 18 to 35 who had mild COVID-19 (a few samples of this study predate the infection). Cell type and time point are not known.

This clonotype appeared a few times. The CDR3 loop reads CASSQDRFAGVYEQYF. The CDR3 coding sequence is TGCGCCAGCAGCCAAGATAGGTTCGCAGGGGTCTACGAGCAGTACTTC. The rearrangement joins TRBV4-3 to TRBJ2-7; maybe TRBD1 (6 bases). The germline V gene has CDR1 LGHNA and CDR2 YSLEER. The CDR3 is 16 amino acids. V dropped 0 bases and J dropped 3 bases, with 15 bases sitting between them.

This clonotype was found a few times. This chain uses TRBV7-9 with TRBJ2-2; D possibly corresponds to TRBD1 (5 bases). V gave up 5 bases and J gave up 5 bases, with 6 bases separating them. The CDR3 has 12 amino acids. Germline lookup yields CDR1 SEHNR and CDR2 FQNEAQ (reference sequence). The CDR3 DNA reads as TGTGCCAGCAGCCCAGGGACCGGGGAGCTGTTTTTT. Its protein product is CASSPGTGELFF.

This clonotype was seen a few times. The chain uses TRBV7-3 and TRBJ2-1; D unresolved. The CDR3 sequence is 12 residues long. The germline V and J ends were trimmed by 0 bases and 8 bases, with 5 bases remaining between them. Looked up from germline, CDR1 is SGHTA and CDR2 is FQGTGA. The DNA of the CDR3 is TGTGCCAGCAGCTTAACGAGCCATGAGCAGTTCTTC. Translation: CASSLTSHEQFF.

This chain joins TRBV9 and TRBJ2-5; D is tentatively TRBD1 or TRBD2 (5 bases each). Trimming left V 4 bases short and J 4 bases short, with 20 bases between. The length of the CDR3 is 16 residues. The germline gives CDR1 SGDLS, CDR2 YYNGEE. The CDR3 region has the DNA TGTGCCAGCAGCCCAAGGACGCCGGCTGGGGGAGAGACCCAGTACTTC. Translating gives CASSPRTPAGGETQYF.

The chain links TRBV9 to TRBJ2-5; TRBD2 aligns across 9 bases. The length of the CDR3 is 16 residues. The germline V gene has CDR1 SGDLS and CDR2 YYNGEE. V was clipped by 0 bases and J by 4 bases; unmatched bases: 7. This chain's CDR3 is CASSVGGGGAGETQYF. The CDR3 coding sequence is TGTGCCAGCAGCGTAGGCGGCGGGGGGGCCGGAGAGACCCAGTACTTC.

This rearrangement joins TRBV20-1 to TRBJ2-3, with 7 bases fitting TRBD1. The J segment lost 0 bases and the V segment lost 6 bases, leaving 6 bases of the junction unmatched. CDR3 size: 14 residues. Germline assignment: CDR1 DFQATT and CDR2 SNEGSKA (reference sequence). The CDR3 here is CSARRQGSTDTQYF. The CDR3, as DNA: TGCAGTGCCCGCCGACAGGGCAGCACAGATACGCAGTATTTT.

This clonotype has a handful of counts. This chain uses TRBV4-2 with TRBJ2-4; possibly TRBD2 for D (7 bases). Germline V gene data show CDR1 as LGHNA and CDR2 as YNFKEQ. The V end lost 0 bases, the J end lost 0 bases, and 12 bases lay between the germline ends. This CDR3 has 17 residues. The CDR3 DNA reads TGTGCCAGCAGCCAAGATTTTGCGGGGGCAGCCAAAAACATTCAGTACTTC. Amino acid sequence: CASSQDFAGAAKNIQYF.

In this sample, this clonotype turned up a few times. V usage is TRBV5-1 and J usage is TRBJ2-5, with D perhaps matching TRBD2 (5 bases). Trimming pared 4 bases from V and 4 bases from J, leaving 11 bases between. The CDR3 loop spans 13 amino acids. CDR1 and CDR2 (germline): SGHRS, YFSETQ. The CDR3 is CASSPGWRETQYF. CDR3 sequence (DNA): TGCGCCAGCAGCCCGGGGTGGCGAGAGACCCAGTACTTC.

The V gene is TRBV7-2, the J gene TRBJ2-7, with TRBD1 matching over 8 bases. J was trimmed by 3 bases and V by 0 bases; bases with no gene match: 1. Germline V lookup: CDR1 SGHTA, CDR2 FQGNSA. This CDR3 contains 14 residues. In DNA form, the CDR3 reads TGTGCCAGCAGCTTAGCCGGACAGGGCTACGAGCAGTACGTC. Translating it yields CASSLAGQGYEQYV.

The chain recombines TRBV19 with TRBJ1-1; TRBD1 might be the D (6 bases). CDR3 size: 15 residues. Trimming took off 5 bases at V and 0 bases at J, with 13 bases between the two ends. Germline V gene data show CDR1 as LNHDA and CDR2 as SQIVND (reference sequence). The CDR3: CASSSSGALNTEAFF. The CDR3 DNA sequence: TGTGCCAGTAGTTCATCGGGGGCGCTGAACACTGAAGCTTTCTTT.

J is TRBJ1-1 and V is TRBV6-5; D is possibly TRBD1 (6 bases). The CDR3 is 15 residues long. Germline V gives CDR1 MNHEY, CDR2 SVGAGI. Trimming cost V 6 bases and J 1 base, with 15 bases left between them. CDR3 residues: CASRHFGGANTEAFF. The CDR3 DNA sequence: TGTGCCAGCAGGCATTTCGGGGGGGCGAACACTGAAGCTTTCTTT.

The rearrangement joins TRBV3-1 to TRBJ2-3; D is ambiguous. CDR1 and CDR2 from the germline V gene are LGHDT and YNNKEL (reference sequence). Trimming stripped 1 base from V and 9 bases from J, with 11 bases between. CDR3 length: 13 amino acids. The DNA for the CDR3 is TGTGCCAGCAGCCAAGGTCTGGCGGCAACGCAGTATTTT. Translation gives CASSQGLAATQYF.

This clonotype has more than one count but fewer than ten. This chain uses TRBV12-3 or TRBV12-4 with TRBJ2-5, with TRBD2 identical over 9 bases. V was clipped by 6 bases and J by 2 bases; unmatched bases: 7. CDR3 length equals 15 residues. This chain's CDR3 is CASRKAGGTQETQYF. CDR3 DNA sequence: TGTGCCAGCAGGAAAGCGGGGGGAACTCAAGAGACCCAGTACTTC.

This clonotype was seen a few times. The gene calls are TRBV30 and TRBJ2-3, with 7 bases matching TRBD1. Germline CDR1 GTSNPN, CDR2 SVGIG (reference sequence). J lost 2 bases, V lost 2 bases, and 7 bases had no gene match. The CDR3 loop spans 15 amino acids. In DNA form, the CDR3 reads TGTGCCTGGAGTACAGGGGATACTGTCACAGATACGCAGTATTTT. This gives the protein CAWSTGDTVTDTQYF.

This clonotype was found many times. DNA for the CDR3: TGCGCCAGCAGCCTGACCGGGGCCATCCAAGAGACCCAGTACTTC. Translating it yields CASSLTGAIQETQYF. The chain uses TRBV5-1 and TRBJ2-5; possibly TRBD1 or TRBD2 for D (5 bases each). Germline V CDR1 and CDR2: SGHRS, YFSETQ. Trimming stripped 4 bases from V and 1 base from J, with 14 bases between. The CDR3 spans 15 residues.

The genes are TRBV5-1 and TRBJ2-1; D not resolved. The V end was cut by 5 bases, the J end by 9 bases, with 12 bases between. Per the germline V gene, CDR1 is SGHRS and CDR2 is YFSETQ. CDR3 length equals 12 residues. CDR3 sequence (DNA): TGCGCCAGCAGAAATTTAGTCGGTGAGCAGTTCTTC. Translation gives CASRNLVGEQFF.

Here the CDR3 DNA reads TGTGCCAGCAGCTTCGTGTCTAGCTCCCCGGGAGATACGCAGTATTTT. Protein sequence: CASSFVSSSPGDTQYF. The genes are TRBV7-2 and TRBJ2-3, with D perhaps matching TRBD2 (5 bases). The CDR3 covers 16 residues. Trimming stripped 3 bases from V and 5 bases from J, with 18 bases between. Germline V gene sequence: CDR1 SGHTA, CDR2 FQGNSA.

This clonotype was counted between two and nine times. The V gene is TRBV20-1, the J gene TRBJ2-3, with 11 bases fitting TRBD2. After removal of 0 bases from V and 2 bases from J, the junction contained 7 bases not matched to a gene. Germline CDR1 DFQATT, CDR2 SNEGSKA (reference sequence). The CDR3 runs 17 residues. DNA for the CDR3: TGCAGTGCTAGAGACCCCGGGACTAGCGGACACACAGATACGCAGTATTTT. As protein: CSARDPGTSGHTDTQYF.

In this sample, this clonotype turned up a few times. The chain links TRBV7-3 to TRBJ1-1, with 8 bases matching TRBD1. The ends lost 1 base at V and 3 bases at J; junction bases unmatched: 1. The CDR3 extends over 14 amino acids. In germline, CDR1 is SGHTA, CDR2 FQGTGA. The CDR3 loop is CASSLRGQDTEAFF. In DNA, the CDR3 is TGTGCCAGCAGCTTAAGGGGACAGGACACTGAAGCTTTCTTT.

This clonotype was counted only a few times. The chain is built from TRBV7-9 and TRBJ2-6, with D unclear. Germline V gene lookup returns CDR1 SEHNR and CDR2 FQNEAQ (reference sequence). The CDR3 is 13 residues long. Trimming removed 4 bases from V and 4 bases from J, with 5 bases in between. CDR3: CASSSFGANVLTF. CDR3 DNA sequence: TGTGCCAGCAGCTCCTTCGGGGCCAACGTCCTGACTTTC.